These T cell receptor beta chains were read from a single sample in a study of cytomegalovirus exposure and HLA in healthy donors. The table came from immunoSEQ multiplex PCR; TCRdb's copy has only in-frame clones and leaves some out. The sample lists 100,000 to 150,000 clones, roughly 80% seen once, with around 8.9% in the top ten. The sequencing sample was made of PBMCs. The origin of the receptors is a man younger than 40 in good health and CMV-seropositive. CDR3s include the opening cysteine and the closing phenylalanine or tryptophan. The D gene is left open where the match is weak. Some rows have no size entry. The others give once, few or many, or a class for an expanded clone.

clone_size: .
cdr3_length: 16
v_call: TRBV27
d_call: TRBD1
j_call: TRBJ1-5
cdr3_nt: TGTGCCAGCAGTTTATCGACAGGGGGCTTCAATCAGCCCCAGCATTTT
cdr3_aa: CASSLSTGGFNQPQHF

clone_size: .
cdr3_length: 16
v_call: TRBV30
d_call: TRBD2
j_call: TRBJ2-1
cdr3_nt: TGTGCCTGGACGCCAGAGGCTAGCGGGTCGGCGGGTGAGCAGTTCTTC
cdr3_aa: CAWTPEASGSAGEQFF

clone_size: .
cdr3_length: 15
v_call: TRBV6-5
d_call: .
j_call: TRBJ1-4
cdr3_nt: TGTGCCAGCAGTTACCTACAGGCAACTAATGAAAAACTGTTTTTT
cdr3_aa: CASSYLQATNEKLFF

clone_size: .
cdr3_length: 15
v_call: TRBV5-1
d_call: .
j_call: TRBJ2-1
cdr3_nt: TGCGCCAGCAGTTACGCGGTGAGCTCCTACAATGAGCAGTTCTTC
cdr3_aa: CASSYAVSSYNEQFF

clone_size: .
cdr3_length: 14
v_call: TRBV10-2
d_call: .
j_call: TRBJ1-5
cdr3_nt: TGCGCCAGCAGTGACGCGACAGGCAATCAGCCCCAGCATTTT
cdr3_aa: CASSDATGNQPQHF

clone_size: .
cdr3_length: 15
v_call: TRBV11-2
d_call: TRBD1
j_call: TRBJ1-6
cdr3_nt: TGTGCCAGCACCCCCGGGACAGGGTATTATTCACCCCTCCACTTT
cdr3_aa: CASTPGTGYYSPLHF

clone_size: .
cdr3_length: 12
v_call: TRBV30
d_call: .
j_call: TRBJ2-3
cdr3_nt: TGTGCCTGGATAGGGGGTTCCTATACGCAGTATTTT
cdr3_aa: CAWIGGSYTQYF

clone_size: .
cdr3_length: 14
v_call: TRBV5-6
d_call: TRBD1
j_call: TRBJ1-2
cdr3_nt: TGTGCCAGCAGCTTGGTTGGGACAGGGCTGGGCTACACCTTC
cdr3_aa: CASSLVGTGLGYTF

clone_size: few
cdr3_length: 15
v_call: TRBV5-1
d_call: TRBD1
j_call: TRBJ1-2
cdr3_nt: TGCGCCAGCAGCTATCCGGACAGGAATAACTATGGCTACACCTTC
cdr3_aa: CASSYPDRNNYGYTF

clone_size: .
cdr3_length: 15
v_call: TRBV6-1
d_call: TRBD1
j_call: TRBJ1-2
cdr3_nt: TGTGCCAGCAGTCGCCGCACACAGGGGATCGATGGCTACACCTTC
cdr3_aa: CASSRRTQGIDGYTF

clone_size: .
cdr3_length: 14
v_call: TRBV7-9
d_call: .
j_call: TRBJ1-3
cdr3_nt: TGTGCCAGCAGCTTAGCAGCTTCTGGAAACACCATATATTTT
cdr3_aa: CASSLAASGNTIYF

clone_size: .
cdr3_length: 15
v_call: TRBV14
d_call: TRBD1
j_call: TRBJ2-1
cdr3_nt: TGTGCCAGCAGCCAAGGGACAGGGTTCTACAATGAGCAGTTCTTC
cdr3_aa: CASSQGTGFYNEQFF

clone_size: once
cdr3_length: 12
v_call: TRBV5-1
d_call: .
j_call: TRBJ1-4
cdr3_nt: TGCGCCAGCAGCTTCGGTGATGAAAAACTGTTTTTT
cdr3_aa: CASSFGDEKLFF

clone_size: .
cdr3_length: 12
v_call: TRBV5-6
d_call: .
j_call: TRBJ2-4
cdr3_nt: TGTGCCAGCAGCTTGGACAGATTCTTCCAGTACTTC
cdr3_aa: CASSLDRFFQYF

clone_size: .
cdr3_length: 15
v_call: TRBV7-2
d_call: .
j_call: TRBJ2-3
cdr3_nt: TGTGCCAGCAGCTTCAGGGCCGCTAGGCCAGATACGCAGTATTTT
cdr3_aa: CASSFRAARPDTQYF

clone_size: .
cdr3_length: 15
v_call: TRBV7-6
d_call: TRBD2
j_call: TRBJ2-1
cdr3_nt: TGTGCCAGCAGCTCGTTCGGGGGGGGGTACAATGAGCAGTTCTTC
cdr3_aa: CASSSFGGGYNEQFF

clone_size: .
cdr3_length: 13
v_call: TRBV19
d_call: .
j_call: TRBJ2-7
cdr3_nt: TGTGCCAGTAGTGAGGGCCTTTTTTACGAGCAGTACTTC
cdr3_aa: CASSEGLFYEQYF

clone_size: .
cdr3_length: 15
v_call: TRBV5-1
d_call: TRBD2
j_call: TRBJ2-5
cdr3_nt: TGCGCCAGCAGCTTGGCCGGGAGGAACCAAGAGACCCAGTACTTC
cdr3_aa: CASSLAGRNQETQYF

clone_size: .
cdr3_length: 16
v_call: TRBV7-2
d_call: .
j_call: TRBJ1-6
cdr3_nt: TGTGCCAGCAGCTCTTCGGGACACACCTATAATTCACCCCTCCACTTT
cdr3_aa: CASSSSGHTYNSPLHF

clone_size: .
cdr3_length: 15
v_call: TRBV6-6
d_call: TRBD2
j_call: TRBJ2-5
cdr3_nt: TGTGCCAGCAGTTACTTGGCGGGGGGCCGAGAGACCCAGTACTTC
cdr3_aa: CASSYLAGGRETQYF

clone_size: .
cdr3_length: 14
v_call: TRBV9
d_call: .
j_call: TRBJ2-1
cdr3_nt: TGTGCCAGCAGCGACGACAGCTACTACAATGAGCAGTTCTTC
cdr3_aa: CASSDDSYYNEQFF

clone_size: .
cdr3_length: 16
v_call: TRBV9
d_call: TRBD2
j_call: TRBJ2-3
cdr3_nt: TGTGCCAGCAGCGTAAAGGGACTAGCGGGGGCGCCCACGCAGTATTTT
cdr3_aa: CASSVKGLAGAPTQYF

clone_size: .
cdr3_length: 14
v_call: TRBV5-8
d_call: .
j_call: TRBJ1-1
cdr3_nt: TGTGCCAGCAGCTGGGAGGGGGGGAAGACTGAAGCTTTCTTT
cdr3_aa: CASSWEGGKTEAFF

clone_size: .
cdr3_length: 14
v_call: TRBV29-1
d_call: TRBD1
j_call: TRBJ2-3
cdr3_nt: TGCAGCGTAGTAAACAGGGGTGGAGCAGATACGCAGTATTTT
cdr3_aa: CSVVNRGGADTQYF

clone_size: .
cdr3_length: 14
v_call: TRBV7-2
d_call: TRBD2
j_call: TRBJ2-1
cdr3_nt: TGTGCCAGCAGCTTACGGTTCGGGGGGGGTGAGCAGTTCTTC
cdr3_aa: CASSLRFGGGEQFF

clone_size: .
cdr3_length: 13
v_call: TRBV5-1
d_call: .
j_call: TRBJ2-5
cdr3_nt: TGCGCCAGCGGACGACAGGCCGAAGAGACCCAGTACTTC
cdr3_aa: CASGRQAEETQYF

clone_size: .
cdr3_length: 15
v_call: TRBV27
d_call: .
j_call: TRBJ1-5
cdr3_nt: TGTGCCAGCAGATCTGGGGGCAGTGGCAATCAGCCCCAGCATTTT
cdr3_aa: CASRSGGSGNQPQHF

clone_size: .
cdr3_length: 14
v_call: TRBV6-5
d_call: .
j_call: TRBJ1-2
cdr3_nt: TGTGCCAGCAGTTACTCGCGGGATTCCTATGGCTACACCTTC
cdr3_aa: CASSYSRDSYGYTF

clone_size: .
cdr3_length: 15
v_call: TRBV19
d_call: TRBD1
j_call: TRBJ2-7
cdr3_nt: TGTGCCAGTAGCCCGCGGACAGGCCAGGGGAACGAGCAGTACTTC
cdr3_aa: CASSPRTGQGNEQYF

clone_size: .
cdr3_length: 15
v_call: TRBV5-1
d_call: TRBD1
j_call: TRBJ2-7
cdr3_nt: TGCGCCAGCAGCACTGGACAGGGCTTCTCCTACGAGCAGTACTTC
cdr3_aa: CASSTGQGFSYEQYF

clone_size: .
cdr3_length: 17
v_call: TRBV19
d_call: TRBD1
j_call: TRBJ2-7
cdr3_nt: TGTGCCAGTAGTCCCCGGGACAGGGGAATTCAGTCTGACGAGCAGTACTTC
cdr3_aa: CASSPRDRGIQSDEQYF

clone_size: .
cdr3_length: 15
v_call: TRBV10-3
d_call: TRBD2
j_call: TRBJ2-5
cdr3_nt: TGTGCCATCAGTGCGTTTGGCGGCGGGGGAGAGACCCAGTACTTC
cdr3_aa: CAISAFGGGGETQYF

clone_size: .
cdr3_length: 13
v_call: TRBV7-7
d_call: .
j_call: TRBJ2-5
cdr3_nt: TGTGCCAGCAGCCCCGAGGGGGGGGAGACCCAGTACTTC
cdr3_aa: CASSPEGGETQYF

clone_size: .
cdr3_length: 16
v_call: TRBV4-2
d_call: TRBD2
j_call: TRBJ2-1
cdr3_nt: TGTGCCAGCAGCCATTCCGCGGGGGGCTCCTACAATGAGCAGTTCTTC
cdr3_aa: CASSHSAGGSYNEQFF

clone_size: .
cdr3_length: 16
v_call: TRBV30
d_call: .
j_call: TRBJ1-4
cdr3_nt: TGTGCCTGGAGGGCCCTCTGGGGGCCAGCTAATGAAAAACTGTTTTTT
cdr3_aa: CAWRALWGPANEKLFF

clone_size: .
cdr3_length: 13
v_call: TRBV11-2
d_call: .
j_call: TRBJ2-6
cdr3_nt: TGTGCCAGCGGTAGCTCTGGGGCCAACGTCCTGACTTTC
cdr3_aa: CASGSSGANVLTF

clone_size: once
cdr3_length: 15
v_call: TRBV27
d_call: .
j_call: TRBJ1-4
cdr3_nt: TGTGCCAGCAGTTTATTGGCAGCAACTAATGAAAAACTGTTTTTT
cdr3_aa: CASSLLAATNEKLFF

clone_size: .
cdr3_length: 14
v_call: TRBV27
d_call: TRBD1
j_call: TRBJ1-4
cdr3_nt: TGTGCCAGCAGGCGACAGGGTGATACTGAAAAACTGTTTTTT
cdr3_aa: CASRRQGDTEKLFF

clone_size: .
cdr3_length: 13
v_call: TRBV4-2
d_call: .
j_call: TRBJ2-2
cdr3_nt: TGTGCCAGCAGCCTCGATCGAGGGGGGGAGCTGTTTTTT
cdr3_aa: CASSLDRGGELFF

clone_size: .
cdr3_length: 15
v_call: TRBV5-1
d_call: TRBD1
j_call: TRBJ1-1
cdr3_nt: TGCGCCAGCAGCTCGGCACAGGGGAAAATAATGGAAGCTTTCTTT
cdr3_aa: CASSSAQGKIMEAFF

clone_size: .
cdr3_length: 14
v_call: TRBV30
d_call: .
j_call: TRBJ2-7
cdr3_nt: TGTGCCTGGAGTGCGTCGGCAGGGAGGTACGAGCAGTACTTC
cdr3_aa: CAWSASAGRYEQYF

clone_size: .
cdr3_length: 14
v_call: TRBV2
d_call: TRBD1
j_call: TRBJ1-1
cdr3_nt: TGTGCCAGCACCGAGGGGCAGGGGGACACTGAAGCTTTCTTT
cdr3_aa: CASTEGQGDTEAFF

clone_size: .
cdr3_length: 15
v_call: TRBV6-6
d_call: TRBD1
j_call: TRBJ1-3
cdr3_nt: TGTGCCAGCAGTAGGACAGGGTTGGCTGGAAACACCATATATTTT
cdr3_aa: CASSRTGLAGNTIYF

clone_size: .
cdr3_length: 16
v_call: TRBV4-1
d_call: TRBD2
j_call: TRBJ2-7
cdr3_nt: TGCGCCAGCAGCCAAACCGGACTAGCGGGCAGCGGCGAGCAGTACTTC
cdr3_aa: CASSQTGLAGSGEQYF

clone_size: .
cdr3_length: 13
v_call: TRBV7-9
d_call: TRBD2
j_call: TRBJ2-3
cdr3_nt: TGTGCCAGCATGAGGCTAGCGGCAGATACGCAGTATTTT
cdr3_aa: CASMRLAADTQYF

clone_size: .
cdr3_length: 14
v_call: TRBV11-2
d_call: TRBD1
j_call: TRBJ2-1
cdr3_nt: TGTGCCAGCAGCTCCGAGACAGGGCGGGATGAGCAGTTCTTC
cdr3_aa: CASSSETGRDEQFF

clone_size: .
cdr3_length: 15
v_call: TRBV29-1
d_call: .
j_call: TRBJ1-2
cdr3_nt: TGCAGCGTTGAAGATCGGATAAACAGAATTTATGGCTACACCTTC
cdr3_aa: CSVEDRINRIYGYTF

clone_size: .
cdr3_length: 18
v_call: TRBV28
d_call: TRBD2
j_call: TRBJ2-7
cdr3_nt: TGTGCCAGCAGTTTATTACGAAGTTCGGCCGGGAGGGTCTACGAGCAGTACTTC
cdr3_aa: CASSLLRSSAGRVYEQYF

clone_size: few
cdr3_length: 12
v_call: TRBV2
d_call: .
j_call: TRBJ2-5
cdr3_nt: TGTGCCAGCCATGGCGACATAGAGACCCAGTACTTC
cdr3_aa: CASHGDIETQYF

clone_size: .
cdr3_length: 17
v_call: TRBV5-1
d_call: TRBD2
j_call: TRBJ2-5
cdr3_nt: TGCGCCAGCAGCTTGGGTGCTTGGACTAGCAGTCAAGAGACCCAGTACTTC
cdr3_aa: CASSLGAWTSSQETQYF

clone_size: .
cdr3_length: 16
v_call: TRBV5-1
d_call: .
j_call: TRBJ2-5
cdr3_nt: TGCGCCAGCAGCTTGAGGGGAGGTACTACACAAGAGACCCAGTACTTC
cdr3_aa: CASSLRGGTTQETQYF

clone_size: .
cdr3_length: 13
v_call: TRBV10-1
d_call: TRBD2
j_call: TRBJ2-5
cdr3_nt: TGCGCCAGCAGTGGGGTAAAGGCGGGGGAGCAGTACTTC
cdr3_aa: CASSGVKAGEQYF

clone_size: .
cdr3_length: 18
v_call: TRBV19
d_call: TRBD1
j_call: TRBJ2-2
cdr3_nt: TGTGCCAGTAGACCCGCCCGGGACAGGGGGATCTTGACCGGGGAGCTGTTTTTT
cdr3_aa: CASRPARDRGILTGELFF

clone_size: .
cdr3_length: 15
v_call: TRBV5-1
d_call: .
j_call: TRBJ1-5
cdr3_nt: TGCGCCAGCAGCTTGGCAGGGGATAGCAATCAGCCCCAGCATTTT
cdr3_aa: CASSLAGDSNQPQHF

clone_size: .
cdr3_length: 13
v_call: TRBV6-5
d_call: .
j_call: TRBJ2-1
cdr3_nt: TGTGCCAGCAGTTACTCGATAGCAAATGAGCAGTTCTTC
cdr3_aa: CASSYSIANEQFF

clone_size: once
cdr3_length: 13
v_call: TRBV5-6
d_call: .
j_call: TRBJ2-7
cdr3_nt: TGTGCCAGCAGCTTGGGGAGCTCCTACGAGCAGTACTTC
cdr3_aa: CASSLGSSYEQYF

clone_size: .
cdr3_length: 16
v_call: TRBV30
d_call: TRBD2
j_call: TRBJ2-5
cdr3_nt: TGTGCCTGTCTAGGACGGGGGGGCCTGTACCAAGAGACCCAGTACTTC
cdr3_aa: CACLGRGGLYQETQYF

clone_size: .
cdr3_length: 18
v_call: TRBV5-1
d_call: .
j_call: TRBJ2-7
cdr3_nt: TGCGCCAGCAGCCCATTCCCAACCTTGAAACACGCCCTCTACGAGCAGTACTTC
cdr3_aa: CASSPFPTLKHALYEQYF

clone_size: .
cdr3_length: 15
v_call: TRBV13
d_call: TRBD1
j_call: TRBJ1-1
cdr3_nt: TGTGCCAGCAGCCTCCGACAGGGGTGGAACACTGAAGCTTTCTTT
cdr3_aa: CASSLRQGWNTEAFF